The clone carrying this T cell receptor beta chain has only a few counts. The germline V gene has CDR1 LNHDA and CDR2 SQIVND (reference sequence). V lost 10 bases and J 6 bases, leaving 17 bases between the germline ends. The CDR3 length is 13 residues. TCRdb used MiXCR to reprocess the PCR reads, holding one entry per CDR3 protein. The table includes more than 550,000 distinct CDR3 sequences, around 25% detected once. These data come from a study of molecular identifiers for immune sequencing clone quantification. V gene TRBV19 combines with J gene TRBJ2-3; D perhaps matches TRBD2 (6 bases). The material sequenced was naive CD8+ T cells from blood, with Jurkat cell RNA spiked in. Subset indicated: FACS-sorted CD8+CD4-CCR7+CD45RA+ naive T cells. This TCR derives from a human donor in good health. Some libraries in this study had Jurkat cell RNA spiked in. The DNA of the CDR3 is TGTGCCACTTCCGGGAGACTAAAGGATACGCAGTATTTT. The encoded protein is CATSGRLKDTQYF.